These 5 T cell receptor beta chains were all obtained from the same sample, sequenced in a study of shared clonotypes between healthy human individuals. Some clones are missing from TCRdb's copy, which holds only in-frame ones; the method was immunoSEQ multiplex PCR. Among about 2.4 million clones listed, roughly 93% were seen once. Specimen: naive CD4+ T cells from PBMCs. As for subset: CD45RA+ positively selected. Every receptor here comes from a man between 18 and 29 years old in good health. Some clones in this sample may be carry-over from other donors' samples.

This clone was detected only once. CDR3 amino acids: CASSWGLAVEETQYF. In nucleotides, the CDR3 is TGTGCCAGCAGCTGGGGACTAGCAGTAGAGGAGACCCAGTACTTC. The chain combines TRBV5-5 with TRBJ2-5; 9 nucleotides match TRBD2. J was trimmed by 5 bases and V by 3 bases; bases with no gene match: 8. CDR3 length: 15 amino acids. Germline V gives CDR1 SGHKS, CDR2 YYEKEE (reference sequence).

The gene calls are TRBV11-2 and TRBJ2-2, with 9 nucleotides matching TRBD2. V dropped 0 bases and J dropped 4; count of bases not matched to a gene: 3. Germline V lookup: CDR1 SGHAT, CDR2 FQNNGV. The CDR3 is made up of 16 amino acids. The CDR3 sequence is CASSLDKLAGTGELFF. The DNA of the CDR3 is TGTGCCAGCAGCTTAGATAAACTAGCGGGCACCGGGGAGCTGTTTTTT. Together with reference TRBV11-2 and TRBJ2-2, the CDR3 gives the full variable domain: EAGVAQSPRYKIIEKRQSVAFWCNPISGHATLYWYQQILGQGPKLLIQFQNNGVVDDSQLPKDRFSAERLKGVDSTLKIQPAKLEDSAVYLCASSLDKLAGTGELFFGEGSRLTVL.

The CDR3 nucleotides read TGCGCCAGCAGCCATGGGGGACAGGGGTCTAGCGGGAAGATCTACGAGCAGTACTTC. Protein product: CASSHGGQGSSGKIYEQYF. V gene TRBV5-1 combines with J gene TRBJ2-7; a possible D gene is TRBD1 (10 bases). Germline V gene sequence: CDR1 SGHRS, CDR2 YFSETQ. Trimming pared 4 bases from V and 3 bases from J, leaving 29 bases between. This CDR3 contains 19 residues.

J is TRBJ1-3 and V is TRBV28; the D is unclear. Germline-derived CDR1 and CDR2 are MDHEN and SYDVKM. The V gene lost 6 bases and the J gene lost 2 bases, with 14 bases spanning the gap. This CDR3 has 15 amino acids. CDR3 bases: TGTGCCAGCAGCCTTTTATGGGGTACTGGAAACACCATATATTTT. Its translation is CASSLLWGTGNTIYF.

J is TRBJ2-2 and V is TRBV7-2; D might be TRBD2 (5 bases). The CDR3 spans 14 residues. V was pared by 2 bases and J by 5 bases, with 9 bases between. The germline V gene has CDR1 SGHTA and CDR2 FQGNSA. The DNA of the CDR3 is TGTGCCAGCAGCTTACAGCGGCCAACCGGGGAGCTGTTTTTT. It encodes CASSLQRPTGELFF.